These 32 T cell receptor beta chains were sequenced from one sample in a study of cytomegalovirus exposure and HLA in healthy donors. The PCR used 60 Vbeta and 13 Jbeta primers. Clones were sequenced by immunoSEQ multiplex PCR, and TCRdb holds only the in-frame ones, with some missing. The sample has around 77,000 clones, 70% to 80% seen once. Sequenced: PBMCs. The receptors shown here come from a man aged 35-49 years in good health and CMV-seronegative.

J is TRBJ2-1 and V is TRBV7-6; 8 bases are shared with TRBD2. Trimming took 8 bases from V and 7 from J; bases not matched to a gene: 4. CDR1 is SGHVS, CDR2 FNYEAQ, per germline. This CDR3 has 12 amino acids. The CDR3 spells CASHAGGNEQFF. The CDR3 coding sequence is TGTGCCAGCCATGCGGGGGGAAATGAGCAGTTCTTC.

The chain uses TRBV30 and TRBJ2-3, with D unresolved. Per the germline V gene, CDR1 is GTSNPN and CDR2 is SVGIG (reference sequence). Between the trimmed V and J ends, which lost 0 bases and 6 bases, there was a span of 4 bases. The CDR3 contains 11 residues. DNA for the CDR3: TGTGCCTGGAGTGTCGGGGATACGCAGTATTTT. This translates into CAWSVGDTQYF.

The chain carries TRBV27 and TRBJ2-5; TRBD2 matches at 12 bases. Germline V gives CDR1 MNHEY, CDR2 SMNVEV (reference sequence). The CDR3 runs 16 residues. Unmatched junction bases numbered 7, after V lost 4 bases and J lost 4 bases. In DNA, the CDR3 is TGTGCCAGCAGTTCTTTCCTAGCGGGGGGGCGAGAGACCCAGTACTTC. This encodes CASSSFLAGGRETQYF.

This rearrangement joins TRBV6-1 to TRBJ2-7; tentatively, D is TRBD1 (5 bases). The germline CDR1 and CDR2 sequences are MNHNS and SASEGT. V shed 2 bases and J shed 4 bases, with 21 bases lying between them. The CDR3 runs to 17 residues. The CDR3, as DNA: TGTGCCAGCAGTGAAAGTTACAGTTGGCAGGGCGATTACGAGCAGTACTTC. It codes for CASSESYSWQGDYEQYF.

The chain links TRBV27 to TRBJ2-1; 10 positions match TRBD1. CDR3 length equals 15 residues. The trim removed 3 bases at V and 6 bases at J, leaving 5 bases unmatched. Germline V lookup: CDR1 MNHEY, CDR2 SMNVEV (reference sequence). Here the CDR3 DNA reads TGTGCCAGCAGTTTGCCCGGGACAGGGGTCAATGAGCAGTTCTTC. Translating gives CASSLPGTGVNEQFF.

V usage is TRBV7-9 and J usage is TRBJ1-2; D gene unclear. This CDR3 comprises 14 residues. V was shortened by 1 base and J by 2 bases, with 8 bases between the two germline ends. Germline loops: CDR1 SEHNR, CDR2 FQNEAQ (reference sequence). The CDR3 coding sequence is TGTGCCAGCAGCTTAGGAACAGCAAACTATGGCTACACCTTC. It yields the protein CASSLGTANYGYTF.

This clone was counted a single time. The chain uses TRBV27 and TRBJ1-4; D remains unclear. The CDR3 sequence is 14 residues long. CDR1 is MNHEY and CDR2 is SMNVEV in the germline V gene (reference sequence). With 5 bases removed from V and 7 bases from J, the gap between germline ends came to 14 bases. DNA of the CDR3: TGTGCCAGCAGTCCGGAGCTGACGGGTGAAAAACTGTTTTTT. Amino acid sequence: CASSPELTGEKLFF.

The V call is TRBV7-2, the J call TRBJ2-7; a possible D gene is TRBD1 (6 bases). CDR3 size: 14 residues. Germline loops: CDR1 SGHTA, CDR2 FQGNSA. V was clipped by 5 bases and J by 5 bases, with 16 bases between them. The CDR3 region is CASSLDSTGDEQYF. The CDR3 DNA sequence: TGTGCCAGCAGCCTGGACAGTACGGGCGACGAGCAGTACTTC.

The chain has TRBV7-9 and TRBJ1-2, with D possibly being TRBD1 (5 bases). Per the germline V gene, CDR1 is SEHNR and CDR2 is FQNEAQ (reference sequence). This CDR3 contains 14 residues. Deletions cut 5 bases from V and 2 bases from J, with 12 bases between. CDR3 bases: TGTGCCAGCAGCCTAGGACACCTAAACTATGGCTACACCTTC. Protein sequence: CASSLGHLNYGYTF.

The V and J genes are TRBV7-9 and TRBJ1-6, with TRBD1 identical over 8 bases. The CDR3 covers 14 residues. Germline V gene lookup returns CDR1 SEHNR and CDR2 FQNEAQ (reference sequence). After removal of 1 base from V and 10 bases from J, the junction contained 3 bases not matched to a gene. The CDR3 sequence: CASSLGTGFSPLHF. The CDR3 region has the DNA TGTGCCAGCAGCTTAGGGACAGGGTTCTCACCCCTCCACTTT.

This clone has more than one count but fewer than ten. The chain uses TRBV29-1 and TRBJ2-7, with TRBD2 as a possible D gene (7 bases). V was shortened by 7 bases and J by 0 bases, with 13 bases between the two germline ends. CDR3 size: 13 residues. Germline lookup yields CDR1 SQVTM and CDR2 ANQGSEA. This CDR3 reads CSGGAGASYEQYF. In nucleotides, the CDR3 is TGCAGCGGGGGGGCGGGAGCCTCCTACGAGCAGTACTTC.

CDR3 sequence: CASSHGQYNEQFF. As DNA, the CDR3 is TGTGCCAGCAGCCACGGACAGTACAATGAGCAGTTCTTC. The chain is built from TRBV7-3 and TRBJ2-1; D possibly corresponds to TRBD1 (6 bases). Germline-derived CDR1 and CDR2 are SGHTA and FQGTGA. The CDR3 spans 13 residues. The V end lost 5 bases, the J end lost 4 bases, and 9 bases lay between the germline ends.

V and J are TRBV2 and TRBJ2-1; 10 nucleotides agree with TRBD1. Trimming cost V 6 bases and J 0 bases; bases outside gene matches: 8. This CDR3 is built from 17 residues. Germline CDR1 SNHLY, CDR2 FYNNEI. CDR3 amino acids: CASSVTGGGGSYNEQFF. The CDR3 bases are TGTGCCAGCAGCGTGACAGGGGGCGGTGGCTCCTACAATGAGCAGTTCTTC.

For the CDR3, the DNA is TGCGCCAGCAGCTTGGCCTGGGGGGGGGTGAACACTGAAGCTTTCTTT. It codes for CASSLAWGGVNTEAFF. The V call is TRBV5-1, the J call TRBJ1-1; tentatively, D is TRBD1 (5 bases). The CDR3 covers 16 residues. V lost 0 bases and J 0 bases, leaving 12 bases between the germline ends. Germline loops: CDR1 SGHRS, CDR2 YFSETQ.

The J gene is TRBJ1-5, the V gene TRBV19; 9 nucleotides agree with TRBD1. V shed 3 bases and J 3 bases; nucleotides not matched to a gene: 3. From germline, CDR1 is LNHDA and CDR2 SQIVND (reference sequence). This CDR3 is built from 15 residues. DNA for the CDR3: TGTGCCAGTAGTATTCGGGACAGGGACAATCAGCCCCAGCATTTT. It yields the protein CASSIRDRDNQPQHF.

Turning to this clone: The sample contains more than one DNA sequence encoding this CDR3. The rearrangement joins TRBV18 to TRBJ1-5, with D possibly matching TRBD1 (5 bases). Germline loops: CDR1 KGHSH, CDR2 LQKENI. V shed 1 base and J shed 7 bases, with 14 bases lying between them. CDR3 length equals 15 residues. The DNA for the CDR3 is TGTGCCAGCTCACCACGGGGAGGAGGGGACCAGCCCCAGCATTTT. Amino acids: CASSPRGGGDQPQHF.

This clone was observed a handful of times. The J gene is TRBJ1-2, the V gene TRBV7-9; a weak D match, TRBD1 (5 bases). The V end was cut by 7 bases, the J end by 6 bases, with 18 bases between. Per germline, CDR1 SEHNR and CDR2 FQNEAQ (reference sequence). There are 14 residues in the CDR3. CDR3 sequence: CASTPMGGEDGYTF. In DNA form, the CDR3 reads TGTGCCAGCACCCCCATGGGAGGGGAGGATGGCTACACCTTC.

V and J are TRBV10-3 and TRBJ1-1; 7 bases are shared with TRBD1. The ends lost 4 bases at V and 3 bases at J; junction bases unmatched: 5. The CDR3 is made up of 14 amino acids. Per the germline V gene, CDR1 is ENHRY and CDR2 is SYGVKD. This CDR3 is CAISVTGADTEAFF. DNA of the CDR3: TGTGCCATCAGTGTTACAGGGGCGGACACTGAAGCTTTCTTT.

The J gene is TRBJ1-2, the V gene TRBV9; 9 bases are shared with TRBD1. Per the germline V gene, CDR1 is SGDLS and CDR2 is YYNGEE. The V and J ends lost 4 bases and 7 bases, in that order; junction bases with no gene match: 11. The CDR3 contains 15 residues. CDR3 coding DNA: TGTGCCAGCAGCCCCTGGGACAGGGTGCCTCCTGGCTACACCTTC. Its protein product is CASSPWDRVPPGYTF. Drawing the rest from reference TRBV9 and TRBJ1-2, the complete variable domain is DSGVTQTPKHLITATGQRVTLRCSPRSGDLSVYWYQQSLDQGLQFLIQYYNGEERAKGNILERFSAQQFPDLHSELNLSSLELGDSALYFCASSPWDRVPPGYTFGSGTRLTVV.

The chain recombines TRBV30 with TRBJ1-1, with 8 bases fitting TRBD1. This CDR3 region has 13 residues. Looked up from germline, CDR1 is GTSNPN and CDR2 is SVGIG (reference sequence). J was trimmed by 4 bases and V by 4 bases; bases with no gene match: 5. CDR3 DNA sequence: TGTGCCTGGATTGGACAGGGTGGCACTGAAGCTTTCTTT. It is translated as CAWIGQGGTEAFF. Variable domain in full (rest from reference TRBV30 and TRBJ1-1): SQTIHQWPATLVQPVGSPLSLECTVEGTSNPNLYWYRQAAGRGLQLLFYSVGIGQISSEVPQNLSASRPQDRQFILSSKKLLLSDSGFYLCAWIGQGGTEAFFGQGTRLTVV.

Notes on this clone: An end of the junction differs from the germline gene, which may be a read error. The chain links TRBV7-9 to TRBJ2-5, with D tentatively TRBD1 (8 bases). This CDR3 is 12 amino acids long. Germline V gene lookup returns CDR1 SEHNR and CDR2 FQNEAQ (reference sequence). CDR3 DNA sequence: TGTTCCAGCGGGACAGGCCAAGAGACCCAGTACTTC. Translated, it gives CSSGTGQETQYF.

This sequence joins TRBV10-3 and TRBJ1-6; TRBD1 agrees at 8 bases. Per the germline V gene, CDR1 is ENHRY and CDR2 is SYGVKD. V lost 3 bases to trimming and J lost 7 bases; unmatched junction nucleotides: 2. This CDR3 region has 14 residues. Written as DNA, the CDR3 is TGTGCCATCAGTGAACAGGGGGGAAATTCACCCCTCCACTTT. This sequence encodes CAISEQGGNSPLHF.

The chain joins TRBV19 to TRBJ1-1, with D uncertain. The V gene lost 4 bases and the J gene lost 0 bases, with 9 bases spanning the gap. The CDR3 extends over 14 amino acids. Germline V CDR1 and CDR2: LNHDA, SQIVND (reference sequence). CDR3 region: CASSTVLLNTEAFF. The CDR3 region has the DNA TGTGCCAGTAGTACCGTACTCCTGAACACTGAAGCTTTCTTT.

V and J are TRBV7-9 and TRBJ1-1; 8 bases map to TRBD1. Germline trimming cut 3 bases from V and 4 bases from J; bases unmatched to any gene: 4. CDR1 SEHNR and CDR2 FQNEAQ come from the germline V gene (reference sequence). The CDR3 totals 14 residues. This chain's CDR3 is CASSFGQGGTEAFF. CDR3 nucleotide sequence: TGTGCCAGCAGCTTTGGACAGGGCGGCACTGAAGCTTTCTTT.

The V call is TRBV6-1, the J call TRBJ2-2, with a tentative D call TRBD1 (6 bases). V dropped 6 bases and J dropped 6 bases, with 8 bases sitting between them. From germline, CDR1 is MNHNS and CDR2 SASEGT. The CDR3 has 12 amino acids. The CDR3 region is CASRQGSGELFF. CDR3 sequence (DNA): TGTGCCAGCAGACAGGGTTCCGGGGAGCTGTTTTTT.

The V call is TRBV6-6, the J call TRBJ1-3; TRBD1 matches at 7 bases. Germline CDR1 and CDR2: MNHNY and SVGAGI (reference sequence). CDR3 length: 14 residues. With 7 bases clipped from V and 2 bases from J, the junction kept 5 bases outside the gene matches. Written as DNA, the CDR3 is TGTGCCAGCATCCTCCAGGGGGCTGGAAACACCATATATTTT. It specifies CASILQGAGNTIYF.

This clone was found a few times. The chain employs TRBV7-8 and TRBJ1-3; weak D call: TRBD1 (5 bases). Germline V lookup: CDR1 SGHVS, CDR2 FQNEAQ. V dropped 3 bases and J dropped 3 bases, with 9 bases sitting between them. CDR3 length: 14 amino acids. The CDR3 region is CASSFRGIGNTIYF. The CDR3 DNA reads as TGTGCCAGCAGCTTTAGGGGTATTGGAAACACCATATATTTT.

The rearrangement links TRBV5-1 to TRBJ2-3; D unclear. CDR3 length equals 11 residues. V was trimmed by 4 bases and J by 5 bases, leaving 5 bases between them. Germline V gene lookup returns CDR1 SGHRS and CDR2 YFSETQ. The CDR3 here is CASSDRDTQYF. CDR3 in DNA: TGCGCCAGCAGCGATAGAGATACGCAGTATTTT. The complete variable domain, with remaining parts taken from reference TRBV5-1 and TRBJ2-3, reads KAGVTQTPRYLIKTRGQQVTLSCSPISGHRSVSWYQQTPGQGLQFLFEYFSETQRNKGNFPGRFSGRQFSNSRSEMNVSTLELGDSALYLCASSDRDTQYFGPGTRLTVL.

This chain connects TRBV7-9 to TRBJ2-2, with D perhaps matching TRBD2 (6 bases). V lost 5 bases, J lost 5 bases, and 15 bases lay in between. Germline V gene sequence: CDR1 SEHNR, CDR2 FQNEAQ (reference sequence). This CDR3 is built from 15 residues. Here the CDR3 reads CASSGRREGTGELFF. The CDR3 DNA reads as TGTGCCAGCAGCGGCCGGCGGGAAGGGACCGGGGAGCTGTTTTTT.

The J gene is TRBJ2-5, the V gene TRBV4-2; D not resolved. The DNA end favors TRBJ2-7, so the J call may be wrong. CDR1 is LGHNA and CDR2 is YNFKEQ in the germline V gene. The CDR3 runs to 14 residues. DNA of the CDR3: TGTGCCAGCAGCCAAGATTTCCGGAGCTACGAGCAGTACTTC. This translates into CASSQDFRSYEQYF.

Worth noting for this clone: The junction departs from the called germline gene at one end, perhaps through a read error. The CDR3 here is CASSKAYLTGDGTEAFF. Written as DNA, the CDR3 is TGTGCCAGCAGTAAAGCCTATCTAACAGGGGACGGCACTGAAGCTTTCTTT. The chain joins TRBV2 to TRBJ1-1, with 7 bases lining up with TRBD1. The CDR3 is made up of 17 amino acids. Looked up from germline, CDR1 is SNHLY and CDR2 is FYNNEI.

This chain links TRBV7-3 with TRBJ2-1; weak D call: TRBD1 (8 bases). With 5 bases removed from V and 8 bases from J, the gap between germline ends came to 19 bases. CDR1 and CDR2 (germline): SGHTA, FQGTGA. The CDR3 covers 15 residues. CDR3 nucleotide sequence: TGTGCCAGCAGCCCCCAATGGACAGGGAGGGATGAGCAGTTCTTC. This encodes CASSPQWTGRDEQFF.